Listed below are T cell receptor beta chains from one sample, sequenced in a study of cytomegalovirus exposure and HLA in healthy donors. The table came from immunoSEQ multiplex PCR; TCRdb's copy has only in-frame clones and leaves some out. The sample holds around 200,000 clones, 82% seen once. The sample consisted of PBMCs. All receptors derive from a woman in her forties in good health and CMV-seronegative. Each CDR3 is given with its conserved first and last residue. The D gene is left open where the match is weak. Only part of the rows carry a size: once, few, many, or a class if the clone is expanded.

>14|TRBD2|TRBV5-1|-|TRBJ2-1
TGCGCCAGCGCCAGCGGGGTCCTGTACAATGAGCAGTTCTTC
CASASGVLYNEQFF
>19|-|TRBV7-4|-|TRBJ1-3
TGTGCCAGCAGCCCCCACCTTTCGACAGTTACCCTCTCTGGAAACACCATATATTTT
CASSPHLSTVTLSGNTIYF
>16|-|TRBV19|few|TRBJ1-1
TGTGCCAGTAAGGAAGCTGTTCGAGGGGGTACCACTGAAGCTTTCTTT
CASKEAVRGGTTEAFF
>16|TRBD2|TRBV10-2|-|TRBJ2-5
TGCGCCAGCAGTCAGGGAGTAGCGGGATTTGGAGAGACCCAGTACTTC
CASSQGVAGFGETQYF
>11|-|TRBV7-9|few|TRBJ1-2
TGTGCCAGCAGCTCCACAGTTGGCTACACCTTC
CASSSTVGYTF
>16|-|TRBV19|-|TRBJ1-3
TGTGCCAGTAGTACCCTAGGTCGCTCCTCTGGAAACACCATATATTTT
CASSTLGRSSGNTIYF
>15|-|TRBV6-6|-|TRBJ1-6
TGTGCCAGCAGTTCACGCGGAGGAGGAAATTCACCCCTCCACTTT
CASSSRGGGNSPLHF
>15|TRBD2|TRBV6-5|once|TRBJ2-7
TGTGCCAGCAGTTACCTTCTAGCGGGAGTGAGGGAGCAGTACTTC
CASSYLLAGVREQYF
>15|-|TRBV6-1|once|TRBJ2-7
TGTGCCAGCAGTGAAGTCGGCGGGGGCCTTTCCGAGCAGTACTTC
CASSEVGGGLSEQYF
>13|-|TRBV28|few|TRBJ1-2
TGTGCCAGCACCACTGGCGGCCTCTATGGCTACACCTTC
CASTTGGLYGYTF
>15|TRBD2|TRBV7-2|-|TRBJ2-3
TGTGCCAGCAGCTTTTCGGGACTAGCGACAGATACGCAGTATTTT
CASSFSGLATDTQYF
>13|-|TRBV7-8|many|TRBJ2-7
TGTGCCAGCAGCCCTCCCAGGGGGGACGAGCAGTACTTC
CASSPPRGDEQYF
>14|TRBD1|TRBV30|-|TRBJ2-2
TGTGCCGTGGGGACAGGGAGATACACCGGGGAGCTGTTTTTT
CAVGTGRYTGELFF
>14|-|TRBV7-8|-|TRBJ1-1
TGTGCCAGCAGCACCAATACAGGGATCTCTGAAGCTTTCTTT
CASSTNTGISEAFF
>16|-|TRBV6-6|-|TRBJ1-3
TGTGCCAGCAGTTCTTGGGGGGGGGTGAAAGGAAACACCATATATTTT
CASSSWGGVKGNTIYF
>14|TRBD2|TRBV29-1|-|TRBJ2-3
TGCAGCGTTGACCCGACTAGCGGCACAGATACGCAGTATTTT
CSVDPTSGTDTQYF
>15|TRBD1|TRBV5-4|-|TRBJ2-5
TGTGCCAGCAGCTTGGTAGGACAGGGGGCGGAGACCCAGTACTTC
CASSLVGQGAETQYF
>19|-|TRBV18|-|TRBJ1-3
TGTGCCAGCTCACCGCTCGGAACTTCAACGGGGGACTCTGGAAACACCATATATTTT
CASSPLGTSTGDSGNTIYF
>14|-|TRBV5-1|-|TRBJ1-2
TGCGCCAGCAGCTTGGTTGGTCAGGGCTATGGCTACACCTTC
CASSLVGQGYGYTF
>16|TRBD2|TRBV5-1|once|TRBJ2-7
TGCGCCAGCAGCTTGGGTCTAGCGGGAGGCCGCCACGAGCAGTACTTC
CASSLGLAGGRHEQYF
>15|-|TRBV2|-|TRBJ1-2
TGTGCCAGCAGTGTTCTCCCCAGGGTAGCCTATGGCTACACCTTC
CASSVLPRVAYGYTF
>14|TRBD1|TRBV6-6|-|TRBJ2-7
TGTGCCAGCAGTTGGGACAGGGGGCCCTACGAGCAGTACTTC
CASSWDRGPYEQYF
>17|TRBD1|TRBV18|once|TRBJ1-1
TGTGCCAGCTCACCGACCCAGTGGACAGGGGTGAACACTGAAGCTTTCTTT
CASSPTQWTGVNTEAFF
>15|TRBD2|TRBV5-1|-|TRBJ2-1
TGCGCCAGCAGCAGTCTAGCGGGAGCGTCCAATGAGCAGTTCTTC
CASSSLAGASNEQFF
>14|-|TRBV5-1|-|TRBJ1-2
TGCGCCAGCAGCTTGAGGACTTCTAACTATGGCTACACCTTC
CASSLRTSNYGYTF
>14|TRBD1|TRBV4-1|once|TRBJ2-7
TGCGCCAGCAGCCACCGGGGACAGGGCTACGAGCAGTACTTC
CASSHRGQGYEQYF